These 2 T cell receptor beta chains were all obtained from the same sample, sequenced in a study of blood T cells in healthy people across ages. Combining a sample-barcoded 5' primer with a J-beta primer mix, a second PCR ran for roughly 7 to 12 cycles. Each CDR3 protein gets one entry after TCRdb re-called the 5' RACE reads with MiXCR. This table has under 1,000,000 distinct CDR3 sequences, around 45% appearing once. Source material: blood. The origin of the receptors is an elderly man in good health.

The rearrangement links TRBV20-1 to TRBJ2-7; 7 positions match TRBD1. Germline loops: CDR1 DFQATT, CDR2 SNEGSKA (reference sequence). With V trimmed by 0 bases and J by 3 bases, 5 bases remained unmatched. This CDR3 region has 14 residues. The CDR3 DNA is TGCAGTGCTAGAGAGACAGGGAGAGGCTACGAGCAGTACTTC. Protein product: CSARETGRGYEQYF.

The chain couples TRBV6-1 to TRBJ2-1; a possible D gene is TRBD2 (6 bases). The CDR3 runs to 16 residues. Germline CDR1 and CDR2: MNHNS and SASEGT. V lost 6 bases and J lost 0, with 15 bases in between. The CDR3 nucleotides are TGTGCCAGCAGAGAGAGGCCGGGGGACTCCTACAATGAGCAGTTCTTC. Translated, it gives CASRERPGDSYNEQFF.